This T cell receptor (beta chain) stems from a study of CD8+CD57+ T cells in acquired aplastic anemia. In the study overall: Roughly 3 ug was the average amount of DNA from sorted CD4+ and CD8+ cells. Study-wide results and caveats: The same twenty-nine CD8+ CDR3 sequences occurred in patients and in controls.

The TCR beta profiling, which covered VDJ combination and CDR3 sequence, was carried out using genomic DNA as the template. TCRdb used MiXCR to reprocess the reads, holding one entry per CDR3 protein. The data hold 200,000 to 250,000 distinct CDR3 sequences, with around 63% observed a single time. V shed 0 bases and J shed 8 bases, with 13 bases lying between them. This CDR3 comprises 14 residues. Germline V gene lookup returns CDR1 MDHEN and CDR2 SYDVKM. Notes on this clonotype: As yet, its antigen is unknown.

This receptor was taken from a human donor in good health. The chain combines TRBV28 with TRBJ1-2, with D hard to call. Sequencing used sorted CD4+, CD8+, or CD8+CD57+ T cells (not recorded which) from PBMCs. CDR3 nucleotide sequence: TGTGCCAGCAGTTTATGGGGGTCCTCGGGGGGCTACACCTTC. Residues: CASSLWGSSGGYTF.